The 22 T cell receptor beta chains listed next were all sequenced from one sample in a study of cytomegalovirus exposure and HLA in healthy donors. Primers: 60 Vbeta forward and 13 Jbeta reverse. Produced via immunoSEQ multiplex PCR; TCRdb's table is partial and in-frame only. This table has more than 100,000 clones, 65% to 90% appearing once. Sequenced material: PBMCs. The receptor source for this set is a man younger than 40 in good health and CMV-seronegative.

The chain links TRBV30 to TRBJ2-7; TRBD1 is a possible D gene (6 bases). Trimming took off 5 bases at V and 2 bases at J, with 16 bases between the two ends. CDR1 is GTSNPN, CDR2 SVGIG, per germline (reference sequence). The CDR3 length is 14 residues. The CDR3 spells CAWPTGTSTYEQYF. CDR3 sequence (DNA): TGTGCCTGGCCGACCGGGACAAGTACCTACGAGCAGTACTTC.

The V and J genes are TRBV19 and TRBJ2-7; perhaps TRBD1 as D (5 bases). This CDR3 has 12 residues. CDR1 and CDR2 from the germline V gene are LNHDA and SQIVND (reference sequence). Trimming left V 5 bases short and J 2 bases short, with 7 bases between. The CDR3 here is CASSSGTYEQYF. The CDR3 DNA reads as TGTGCCAGTAGTTCAGGGACCTACGAGCAGTACTTC.

The chain has TRBV11-2 and TRBJ2-7, with TRBD1 as a possible D gene (5 bases). V was pared by 5 bases and J by 3 bases, with 11 bases between. Germline V lookup: CDR1 SGHAT, CDR2 FQNNGV. This CDR3 has 13 amino acids. This chain's CDR3 is CASSQGHHYEQYF. CDR3 sequence (DNA): TGTGCCAGCAGCCAAGGACACCACTACGAGCAGTACTTC. Full variable domain (rest looked up from reference TRBV11-2 and TRBJ2-7): EAGVAQSPRYKIIEKRQSVAFWCNPISGHATLYWYQQILGQGPKLLIQFQNNGVVDDSQLPKDRFSAERLKGVDSTLKIQPAKLEDSAVYLCASSQGHHYEQYFGPGTRLTVT.

The chain has TRBV4-1 and TRBJ2-3; 8 bases fit TRBD2. The CDR3 is 17 residues long. J gave up 1 base and V 1 base, and 7 bases lay outside the gene matches. Looked up from germline, CDR1 is MGHRA and CDR2 is YSYEKL. CDR3 sequence: CASSQVPRRGGTDTQYF. CDR3 coding DNA: TGCGCCAGCAGCCAAGTCCCCAGGCGGGGGGGCACAGATACGCAGTATTTT.

This rearrangement joins TRBV7-2 to TRBJ2-3; TRBD2 aligns across 11 bases. V lost 1 base and J lost 0; bases outside the gene matches: 6. The CDR3 has 18 residues. Germline V gene lookup returns CDR1 SGHTA and CDR2 FQGNSA. Here the CDR3 DNA reads TGTGCCAGCAGCTTAGAACTAGCGGGGGAAACTAGCACAGATACGCAGTATTTT. It translates to CASSLELAGETSTDTQYF.

Here the CDR3 DNA reads TGTGCCAGCAGCTTAGGGAGGGAGACCCAGTACTTC. It is translated as CASSLGRETQYF. The chain has TRBV11-2 and TRBJ2-5; a weak D match, TRBD2 (5 bases). The CDR3 length is 12 residues. CDR1 and CDR2 from the germline V gene are SGHAT and FQNNGV. The V gene lost 1 base and the J gene lost 5 bases, with 5 bases spanning the gap.

The V gene is TRBV7-8, the J gene TRBJ1-2; the D gene is possibly TRBD1 (5 bases). From germline, CDR1 is SGHVS and CDR2 FQNEAQ. The CDR3 has 13 amino acids. Trimming removed 5 bases from V and 8 bases from J, with 15 bases in between. CDR3 loop: CASSPTGGRGYTF. Written as DNA, the CDR3 is TGTGCCAGCAGCCCAACGGGGGGGAGAGGCTACACCTTC. The variable domain in full, with the rest retrieved from reference TRBV7-8 and TRBJ1-2, is GAGVSQSPRYKVAKRGQDVALRCDPISGHVSLFWYQQALGQGPEFLTYFQNEAQLDKSGLPSDRFFAERPEGSVSTLKIQRTQQEDSAVYLCASSPTGGRGYTFGSGTRLTVV.

The J gene is TRBJ2-2, the V gene TRBV4-3; 15 bases are a match to TRBD2. V was clipped by 4 bases and J by 8 bases; unmatched bases: 8. CDR3 length: 17 residues. Per the germline V gene, CDR1 is LGHNA and CDR2 is YSLEER. In DNA form, the CDR3 reads TGCGCCAGCAGCCCTAGGACTAGCGGGGGGGCGGCTGGGGAGCTGTTTTTT. Translated, it gives CASSPRTSGGAAGELFF.

The J gene is TRBJ1-5, the V gene TRBV7-2; D ambiguous. The V end was cut by 5 bases, the J end by 4 bases, with 18 bases between. CDR1 and CDR2 (germline): SGHTA, FQGNSA. The CDR3 covers 16 residues. Here the CDR3 reads CASSPTGGQGNQPQHF. The CDR3 region has the DNA TGTGCCAGCAGCCCGACGGGAGGGCAAGGGAATCAGCCCCAGCATTTT.

This clone was counted a few times. The CDR3 loop is CASSEWKGLPEAFF. The CDR3 region has the DNA TGCGCCAGCAGTGAGTGGAAGGGGCTCCCTGAAGCTTTCTTT. The chain recombines TRBV10-2 with TRBJ1-1, with D maybe TRBD1 (5 bases). The CDR3 loop spans 14 amino acids. The ends were cut back, 1 base at V and 6 bases at J, with 12 bases in the middle. The germline V gene encodes CDR1 WSHSY and CDR2 SAAADI.

This chain uses TRBV10-3 with TRBJ1-6; TRBD1 matches at 8 bases. Germline lookup yields CDR1 ENHRY and CDR2 SYGVKD. V lost 10 bases to trimming and J lost 6 bases; unmatched junction nucleotides: 5. The CDR3 has 13 residues. The CDR3 coding sequence is TGTGCCAGCAGACAGGGGTTTAATTCACCCCTCCACTTT. Translation gives CASRQGFNSPLHF.

The chain is built from TRBV2 and TRBJ1-5; TRBD1 aligns across 9 bases. V shed 8 bases, J shed 2 bases, and the junction held 7 bases outside the gene matches. The CDR3 is 15 amino acids. Germline V gene sequence: CDR1 SNHLY, CDR2 FYNNEI. This CDR3 is CASGTGRGGNQPQHF. The DNA for the CDR3 is TGTGCCAGCGGGACAGGGAGGGGAGGCAATCAGCCCCAGCATTTT.

The sample holds a few counts of this clone. The chain is built from TRBV28 and TRBJ2-7; 8 nucleotides line up with TRBD1. Trimming cost V 5 bases and J 4 bases; bases outside gene matches: 16. CDR1 and CDR2 (germline): MDHEN, SYDVKM. This CDR3 is built from 17 residues. This chain's CDR3 is CASSPLNPDRVLYEQYF. The CDR3, as DNA: TGTGCCAGCAGTCCCCTCAATCCGGACAGGGTGTTGTACGAGCAGTACTTC. Full variable domain (missing parts from reference TRBV28 and TRBJ2-7): DVKVTQSSRYLVKRTGEKVFLECVQDMDHENMFWYRQDPGLGLRLIYFSYDVKMKEKGDIPEGYSVSREKKERFSLILESASTNQTSMYLCASSPLNPDRVLYEQYFGPGTRLTVT.

This chain links TRBV28 with TRBJ1-1, with unresolved D. Between the trimmed V and J ends, which lost 5 bases and 5 bases, there was a span of 9 bases. Germline CDR1 MDHEN, CDR2 SYDVKM. This CDR3 comprises 12 residues. DNA for the CDR3: TGTGCCAGCAGTACCGGTATAACTGAAGCTTTCTTT. It encodes CASSTGITEAFF.

The chain combines TRBV15 with TRBJ2-1; TRBD1 might be the D (5 bases). CDR3 length equals 13 residues. Germline V gene data show CDR1 as LNHNV and CDR2 as YYDKDF (reference sequence). Trimming took 7 bases from V and 0 from J, leaving 7 bases between them. This CDR3 reads CATKGFSYNEQFF. DNA of the CDR3: TGTGCCACCAAGGGGTTCTCCTACAATGAGCAGTTCTTC.

V gene TRBV15 combines with J gene TRBJ2-5; TRBD1 agrees at 9 bases. The J call may be in error: the DNA end matches TRBJ2-7 better. From germline, CDR1 is LNHNV and CDR2 YYDKDF (reference sequence). This CDR3 has 15 amino acids. The CDR3, as DNA: TGTGCCACCAGCATTTCGGGACAGGGCTCCTACGAGCAGTACTTC. Its protein is CATSISGQGSYEQYF.

CDR3 DNA: TGTGCCAGCAGCTCGAGCTACGAGCAGTACTTC. Its translation is CASSSSYEQYF. The chain has TRBV5-6 and TRBJ2-7; D is undetermined. Germline values: CDR1 SGHDT, CDR2 YYEEEE. V lost 3 bases and J lost 3, with 4 bases in between. The CDR3 has 11 residues.

The chain has TRBV2 and TRBJ1-6, with D perhaps TRBD1 (5 bases). Deletions cut 4 bases from V and 5 bases from J, with 9 bases between. Germline values: CDR1 SNHLY, CDR2 FYNNEI. The CDR3 totals 14 residues. DNA for the CDR3: TGTGCCAGCAGTGGGAGGGGTCATAATTCACCCCTCCACTTT. It translates to CASSGRGHNSPLHF.

The chain recombines TRBV7-6 with TRBJ1-2; D perhaps matches TRBD1 (5 bases). Trimming took 5 bases from V and 2 from J, leaving 9 bases between them. Germline loops: CDR1 SGHVS, CDR2 FNYEAQ. CDR3 size: 13 residues. The CDR3 is CASSPDRNYGYTF. CDR3 DNA sequence: TGTGCCAGCAGCCCAGACAGAAACTATGGCTACACCTTC.

The rearrangement uses TRBV4-1 and TRBJ1-2; 7 bases line up with TRBD1. The V gene end was trimmed by 3 bases and the J gene end by 4 bases; junction bases not matched to a gene: 2. CDR1 and CDR2 from the germline V gene are MGHRA and YSYEKL. The length of the CDR3 is 13 residues. In nucleotides, the CDR3 is TGCGCCAGCAGCCAGCAGGGGGGCTATGGCTACACCTTC. This encodes CASSQQGGYGYTF.

This clone was observed a single time. V usage is TRBV14 and J usage is TRBJ2-7; 10 nucleotides align to TRBD1. Per the germline V gene, CDR1 is SGHDN and CDR2 is FVKESK. Losses at the gene ends were 4 bases for V and 5 bases for J; bases not matched to a gene: 8. CDR3 length: 15 residues. The DNA of the CDR3 is TGTGCCAGCAGCCGCCCGGGACAGGGGTCCCACGAGCAGTACTTC. This translates into CASSRPGQGSHEQYF.

This clone showed up just once. This sequence joins TRBV6-5 and TRBJ2-1; 7 nucleotides agree with TRBD1. J gave up 4 bases and V 4 bases, and 1 base lay outside the gene matches. Germline V gene lookup returns CDR1 MNHEY and CDR2 SVGAGI. This CDR3 contains 13 residues. CDR3 protein: CASSLGQYNEQFF. The CDR3 DNA sequence: TGTGCCAGCAGTTTGGGACAGTACAATGAGCAGTTCTTC.